Sequencing of this TCR beta chain was carried out in a study of blood T cell repertoires in COVID-19. Study-level background: Both acute and convalescent COVID-19 samples were obtained from the United States, Italy and Spain. Sources were T cells, B-cell-depleted T cells, or PBMCs; the material itself was cDNA or gDNA.

Some clones are missing from TCRdb's copy, which holds only in-frame ones; the method was immunoSEQ multiplex PCR. Altogether 150,000 to 200,000 clones are present, 90% to 95% being singletons, with the ten largest covering 3.5% to 5%. Trimming pared 0 bases from V and 2 bases from J, leaving 13 bases between. Germline CDR1 and CDR2: GTSNPN and SVGIG (reference sequence). The CDR3 extends over 15 amino acids. Sequencing was performed on peripheral blood. The sequence was obtained from a woman aged 50 to 60 with acute or convalescent COVID-19. The chain combines TRBV30 with TRBJ1-2; no firm D call. This CDR3 reads CAWSVKIRRNYGYTF. CDR3 nucleotide sequence: TGTGCCTGGAGTGTAAAGATCCGGAGGAACTATGGCTACACCTTC. The whole variable domain, filled in from reference TRBV30 and TRBJ1-2, reads SQTIHQWPATLVQPVGSPLSLECTVEGTSNPNLYWYRQAAGRGLQLLFYSVGIGQISSEVPQNLSASRPQDRQFILSSKKLLLSDSGFYLCAWSVKIRRNYGYTFGSGTRLTVV.